This TCR beta chain was observed in a study of T cells in Graves' hyperthyroidism and ophthalmopathy. On this clonotype: Its antigen is as yet unknown.

Among ophthalmopathy patients, the Clinical Activity Score reached at least 3, the NOSPECS grade reached at least 4, and duration remained under 3 months. Criteria for exclusion of patients were uncontrolled infection, other autoimmune disease, pregnancy or lactation. The diagnostic basis comprised clinical symptoms, serum thyroxine and TRAb, thyroid ultrasound and orbital computed tomography. Study-wide findings and caveats: Among clonotypes expanded in thyroid above 0.001, most were also found in blood.

CDR3 length equals 13 residues. Trimming stripped 4 bases from V and 7 bases from J, with 14 bases between. Germline CDR1 reads SGHDN; CDR2 reads FVKESK. The TCR beta CDR3 regions underwent amplification using RNA transcripts as the source. With the HTBI primer set, the TCR CDR3 went through a first round of RT-PCR. One entry per CDR3 protein results from TCRdb running MiXCR on the multiplex PCR reads. The data contain about 370,000 distinct CDR3 sequences, roughly 15% of them seen just once; the ten biggest clones take up around 20%. The chain uses TRBV14 and TRBJ2-7; D ambiguous. This receptor was taken from a woman aged 55-70 years with Graves' ophthalmopathy. The specimen sequenced was blood. The DNA for the CDR3 is TGTGCCAGCAGCCCCCCATTTGGGCTAGAGCAGTACTTC. This encodes CASSPPFGLEQYF.